This record looks at one T cell receptor beta chain sequence and its context. The CDR3 length is 13 residues. V lost 3 bases, J lost 12 bases, and 5 bases stayed unmatched. Germline loops: CDR1 SNHLY, CDR2 FYNNEI. This entry comes from a study of blood T cell repertoires in COVID-19. Repertoires were generated with immunoSEQ multiplex PCR, while TCRdb's copy carries only in-frame clones and drops some. The data contain over 250,000 clones, around 90% of them seen just once; the ten biggest clones take up roughly 2.2%. The chain joins TRBV2 to TRBJ2-6, with TRBD2 matching over 7 bases. This sequence originates from a man aged 45 to 65 with acute or convalescent COVID-19. The sequenced sample consisted of peripheral blood. CDR3 in amino acids: CASSEAGEGVLTF. CDR3 nucleotides: TGTGCCAGCAGTGAGGCGGGGGAAGGCGTCCTGACTTTC.